This TCR beta chain was obtained from a study of Graves' ophthalmopathy and Graves' hyperthyroidism. In its sample, this clonotype was seen many times. RNA served as the template for amplifying TCR beta CDR3 regions. First-round RT-PCR with HTBI primers preceded a second-round multiplex PCR. TCRdb reprocessed the multiplex PCR reads via MiXCR and lists one record per CDR3 protein. The data contain 220,000 or so distinct CDR3 sequences, 20% to 25% of them singletons. For donors with ophthalmopathy, the disease showed moderate-to-severe activity, reached CAS ≥3 and NOSPECS ≥4, and had lasted under 3 months. Diagnosis used clinical symptoms, serum thyroxine, TRAb, thyroid ultrasound and orbital computed tomography. As the starting material, around 10 ml of fresh peripheral blood yielded the PBMCs. Between the trimmed V and J ends, which lost 2 bases and 8 bases, there was a span of 12 bases. CDR3 length: 13 residues. CDR1 is MNHNS and CDR2 is SASEGT in the germline V gene.

Sequenced: peripheral blood. The TCR sequence derives from a woman aged 50 to 60 with Graves' ophthalmopathy. V usage is TRBV6-1 and J usage is TRBJ1-2; D gene ambiguous. CDR3 loop: CASSESWDEGYTF. CDR3 in DNA: TGTGCCAGCAGTGAAAGTTGGGATGAGGGCTACACCTTC.